These 23 T cell receptor beta chains share one sample of origin, sequenced in a study of T cells in Graves' hyperthyroidism and ophthalmopathy. Template material for amplifying TCR beta CDR3 regions consisted of RNA transcripts. The study used the HTBI primer set for a first-round RT-PCR of the TCR CDR3. TCRdb called the multiplex PCR reads again in MiXCR, with one record for every CDR3 protein. In the table there are roughly 640,000 distinct CDR3 sequences, around 15% of which are singletons. Material for sequencing was blood. The receptors here all came from a woman in her thirties or forties with Graves' ophthalmopathy.

V usage is TRBV7-6 and J usage is TRBJ2-6, with D possibly being TRBD2 (6 bases). Germline V gene lookup returns CDR1 SGHVS and CDR2 FNYEAQ. This CDR3 region has 13 residues. Trimming left V 6 bases short and J 6 bases short, with 9 bases between. The CDR3 loop reads CASRSGSANVLTF. The CDR3 DNA sequence: TGTGCCAGCAGAAGCGGGTCGGCCAACGTCCTGACTTTC.

Ten or more counts support this clonotype. This chain uses TRBV7-2 with TRBJ2-1; the D gene is possibly TRBD2 (7 bases). The CDR3 extends over 17 amino acids. Trimming removed 4 bases at V and 2 bases at J, with 18 bases between. Germline CDR1 and CDR2: SGHTA and FQGNSA. This CDR3 is CASSYLSVGGPYNEQFF. The CDR3, as DNA: TGTGCCAGCAGCTACCTCTCCGTCGGGGGGCCCTACAATGAGCAGTTCTTC.

Ten or more counts support this clonotype. This chain joins TRBV2 and TRBJ2-3; 8 bases agree with TRBD1. CDR3 length: 14 amino acids. The junction had 5 bases not matched to a gene; V was cut back by 6 bases and J by 3 bases. Germline values: CDR1 SNHLY, CDR2 FYNNEI. DNA for the CDR3: TGTGCCAGCAGGCAGGGGGCCGGTACAGATACGCAGTATTTT. Translating gives CASRQGAGTDTQYF.

Only a few counts were recorded for this clonotype. The chain joins TRBV7-8 to TRBJ1-1; the D gene is possibly TRBD1 (6 bases). This CDR3 region has 13 residues. V shed 2 bases and J shed 5 bases, with 9 bases lying between them. CDR1 SGHVS and CDR2 FQNEAQ come from the germline V gene. This chain's CDR3 is CASSLKGVTEAFF. The CDR3 region has the DNA TGTGCCAGCAGCTTAAAGGGGGTGACTGAAGCTTTCTTT.

In regard to this clonotype: Germline and junction disagree at one end, which may indicate a read error. The chain recombines TRBV15 with TRBJ2-2, with TRBD1 matching 7 bases. The CDR3 is made up of 16 amino acids. Germline CDR1 and CDR2: LNHNV and YYDKDF (reference sequence). CDR3 amino acids: CATRRGDSFLTGELFF. CDR3 coding DNA: TGTGCCACCAGGAGAGGGGACAGTTTCCTCACCGGGGAGCTGTTTTTT.

A word on this clonotype: This may be a read error: a much more frequent sequence differs by one nucleotide. The CDR3 does not end in the conserved phenylalanine or tryptophan, so this is likely a read error. The chain combines TRBV11-2 with TRBJ2-1, with TRBD2 matching over 11 bases. V gave up 3 bases and J gave up 8 bases; unmatched junction bases: 6. Germline CDR1 SGHAT, CDR2 FQNNGV. The CDR3 has 15 amino acids. The CDR3 reads CASSLLAGGGDEQFS. The CDR3 DNA is TGTGCCAGCAGCTTGCTAGCGGGAGGAGGCGATGAGCAGTTCTCC.

In its sample, this clonotype was seen many times. The J gene is TRBJ2-3, the V gene TRBV12-3 or TRBV12-4; 10 bases agree with TRBD2. V lost 3 bases to trimming and J lost 2 bases; unmatched junction nucleotides: 8. The CDR3 totals 17 residues. The CDR3, as DNA: TGTGCCAGCAGTTTGGCCCCTAGCGGGGGTTACACAGATACGCAGTATTTT. Translating it yields CASSLAPSGGYTDTQYF.

This clonotype was seen a few times. The chain is built from TRBV6-1 and TRBJ2-2; the D gene is possibly TRBD1 (6 bases). V gave up 6 bases and J gave up 2 bases, with 13 bases separating them. This CDR3 comprises 15 residues. CDR1 and CDR2 (germline): MNHNS, SASEGT. Here the CDR3 reads CASRPPRGNTGELFF. CDR3 coding DNA: TGTGCCAGCAGACCTCCCAGGGGTAACACCGGGGAGCTGTTTTTT.

There are many counts of this clonotype. This chain connects TRBV13 to TRBJ1-2; D is undetermined. The V end lost 5 bases, the J end lost 8 bases, and 12 bases lay between the germline ends. Germline values: CDR1 PRHDT, CDR2 FYEKMQ (reference sequence). The CDR3 covers 12 residues. Here the CDR3 DNA reads TGTGCCAGCAGCCCGGCCTACCTGGGCTACACCTTC. Amino acids: CASSPAYLGYTF.

The chain joins TRBV27 to TRBJ2-5; 13 bases are a match to TRBD2. CDR1 is MNHEY and CDR2 is SMNVEV in the germline V gene (reference sequence). Trimming took 4 bases from V and 2 from J; bases not matched to a gene: 4. The CDR3 totals 16 residues. In nucleotides, the CDR3 is TGTGCCAGCAGTTCCAGGGGACTAGCGGGACAAGAGACCCAGTACTTC. This translates into CASSSRGLAGQETQYF.

The V gene is TRBV7-9, the J gene TRBJ2-3, with 14 bases matching TRBD2. With 5 bases clipped from V and 1 base from J, the junction kept 8 bases outside the gene matches. The germline V gene has CDR1 SEHNR and CDR2 FQNEAQ (reference sequence). CDR3 length equals 18 residues. CDR3 region: CASSPRLAGGPRTDTQYF. The CDR3 region has the DNA TGTGCCAGCAGCCCTCGACTAGCGGGGGGGCCCCGCACAGATACGCAGTATTTT.

This clonotype has at least ten counts. The rearrangement joins TRBV6-1 to TRBJ2-5; D possibly corresponds to TRBD2 (5 bases). V was cut by 0 bases and J by 5 bases, with 13 bases left in between. The CDR3 loop spans 15 amino acids. Germline assignment: CDR1 MNHNS and CDR2 SASEGT. In nucleotides, the CDR3 is TGTGCCAGCAGTGAAGCCGCGGGTACGATGGAGACCCAGTACTTC. Translating it yields CASSEAAGTMETQYF.

This clonotype occurred a few times. The chain combines TRBV5-6 with TRBJ1-1; the match to TRBD1 covers 9 bases. CDR3 length equals 15 residues. Trimming removed 5 bases from V and 4 bases from J; junction bases left unmatched: 9. In germline, CDR1 is SGHDT, CDR2 YYEEEE. CDR3 coding DNA: TGTGCCAGCAGTTATGGGACAGGGTATGGCACTGAAGCTTTCTTT. It yields the protein CASSYGTGYGTEAFF.

The chain is built from TRBV20-1 and TRBJ1-1; D might be TRBD1 (5 bases). The CDR3 spans 15 residues. Trimming took 0 bases from V and 3 from J, leaving 14 bases between them. Looked up from germline, CDR1 is DFQATT and CDR2 is SNEGSKA (reference sequence). The CDR3 sequence: CSAREPRGLYTEAFF. The CDR3 DNA follows: TGCAGTGCTAGAGAGCCAAGGGGTTTATACACTGAAGCTTTCTTT.

This clonotype has ten or more counts. The chain couples TRBV2 to TRBJ2-7; D is unresolved. Germline CDR1 reads SNHLY; CDR2 reads FYNNEI. V was shortened by 5 bases and J by 3 bases, with 8 bases between the two germline ends. This CDR3 contains 12 residues. DNA for the CDR3: TGTGCCAGCAGTATGGTCCACTACGAGCAGTACTTC. This gives the protein CASSMVHYEQYF.

The rearrangement uses TRBV6-2 or TRBV6-3 and TRBJ2-3; 9 bases align to TRBD2. The V gene's germline CDR1 is MNHEY and CDR2 SVGEGT. This CDR3 region has 15 residues. J gave up 7 bases and V 8 bases, and 13 bases lay outside the gene matches. CDR3 bases: TGTGCCAGCGCCCCTAGCGGGGTAAGGGTACATACGCAGTATTTT. Amino acids: CASAPSGVRVHTQYF.

A few counts support this clonotype. The chain employs TRBV30 and TRBJ2-7; D is ambiguous. The germline CDR1 and CDR2 sequences are GTSNPN and SVGIG (reference sequence). Trimming pared 5 bases from V and 0 bases from J, leaving 20 bases between. The CDR3 sequence is 16 residues long. Here the CDR3 reads CAWFRTVRVHSYEQYF. CDR3 sequence (DNA): TGTGCCTGGTTCCGAACAGTTCGGGTTCACTCCTACGAGCAGTACTTC.

This clonotype was observed at least ten times. The V gene is TRBV7-3, the J gene TRBJ2-3; D gene ambiguous. The CDR3 is 15 residues long. From germline, CDR1 is SGHTA and CDR2 FQGTGA. Trimming cost V 1 base and J 2 bases, with 10 bases left between them. In nucleotides, the CDR3 is TGTGCCAGCAGCTTAATGCCAACCATCACAGATACGCAGTATTTT. This translates into CASSLMPTITDTQYF.

The chain recombines TRBV18 with TRBJ1-6; D is unclear. CDR3 size: 13 residues. The germline CDR1 and CDR2 sequences are KGHSH and LQKENI. V lost 3 bases and J lost 8, with 8 bases in between. CDR3 amino acids: CASSPGPDSPLHF. CDR3 coding DNA: TGTGCCAGCTCACCTGGTCCCGATTCACCCCTCCACTTT.

This clonotype was observed once. One junction end disagrees with the germline gene, perhaps due to a read error. The V and J genes are TRBV3-1 and TRBJ1-1; 7 bases align to TRBD1. CDR3 size: 14 residues. The germline V gene encodes CDR1 LGHDT and CDR2 YNNKEL (reference sequence). In DNA form, the CDR3 reads TGTGCCAGCAGACAAGTAGGGGGCGCGACTGAAGCTTTCTTT. Protein product: CASRQVGGATEAFF.

On this clonotype: Given a much more abundant clone one base away, this may be a read error. The chain uses TRBV5-1 and TRBJ1-1; D possibly corresponds to TRBD1 (5 bases). The CDR3 extends over 15 amino acids. Germline CDR1 and CDR2: SGHRS and YFSETQ. Trimming pared 1 base from V and 6 bases from J, leaving 16 bases between. The CDR3: CASSLLSGLDAEAFF. The CDR3 DNA sequence: TGCGCCAGCAGCTTGTTGTCAGGGTTAGACGCTGAAGCTTTCTTT.

This clonotype was recorded many times. The CDR3 sequence: CASSYRDSWGQETQYF. CDR3 nucleotide sequence: TGTGCCAGCAGTTACCGGGACAGCTGGGGGCAAGAGACCCAGTACTTC. The rearrangement links TRBV6-1 to TRBJ2-5; TRBD1 matches at 7 bases. Per the germline V gene, CDR1 is MNHNS and CDR2 is SASEGT. The CDR3 extends over 16 amino acids. J gave up 2 bases and V 5 bases, and 11 bases lay outside the gene matches.

The chain couples TRBV7-3 to TRBJ2-3; 9 bases align to TRBD2. Germline values: CDR1 SGHTA, CDR2 FQGTGA. V lost 4 bases, J lost 1 base, and 3 bases stayed unmatched. The CDR3 has 15 residues. The chain's CDR3 is CASSWTSVRTDTQYF. The CDR3 DNA reads TGTGCCAGCAGCTGGACTAGCGTCCGCACAGATACGCAGTATTTT.